A selection of T cell receptor beta chains follows, all from one sample in a study of Graves' ophthalmopathy and Graves' hyperthyroidism. A single record per CDR3 protein comes from TCRdb applying MiXCR to the multiplex PCR reads. Here the sample spans hundreds of thousands of distinct CDR3 sequences, just over 40% being singletons. Sequenced: peripheral blood. These receptors were obtained from an adult man with Graves' ophthalmopathy. Both conserved end residues are part of each CDR3. A D gene is named only where the DNA matches it firmly. Part of the rows lack a size; the others show once, few, many or a class for expanded clones.

j_call d_call clone_size v_call cdr3_aa cdr3_nt
TRBJ2-7 TRBD2 many TRBV10-3 CATIRDQAGGSYEQYF TGTGCCACAATTAGGGATCAAGCGGGAGGTTCCTACGAGCAGTACTTC
TRBJ1-2 NA NA TRBV5-1 CASGLKGDYGYTF TGCGCCAGCGGCTTGAAGGGGGACTATGGCTACACCTTC
TRBJ1-2 NA NA TRBV20-1 CSASHSGRDGYTF TGCAGTGCTAGTCATTCAGGGAGAGATGGCTACACCTTC
TRBJ1-3 NA many TRBV29-1 CSVVEVSGNTIYF TGCAGCGTTGTCGAGGTCTCTGGAAACACCATATATTTT
TRBJ2-6 NA NA TRBV20-1 CSVNPVGANVLTF TGCAGTGTTAACCCGGTGGGTGCTAACGTCCTGACTTTC
TRBJ1-6 TRBD1 NA TRBV5-5 CASSSRDRYNSPLHF TGTGCCAGCAGCTCGCGGGACAGATATAATTCACCCCTCCACTTT
TRBJ2-2 NA NA TRBV29-1 CSVAGVTGELFF TGCAGCGTTGCGGGGGTAACCGGGGAGCTGTTTTTT
TRBJ2-5 TRBD1 few TRBV7-9 CASSHGQGNYRPQETQYF TGTGCCAGCAGCCACGGACAGGGGAACTACAGGCCCCAAGAGACCCAGTACTTC
TRBJ1-1 TRBD1 NA TRBV2 CARSGTGLTGAFF TGTGCAAGGAGCGGGACAGGGTTGACTGGAGCTTTCTTT
TRBJ1-1 TRBD1 many TRBV5-6 CASSHVPDRVYTEAFF TGTGCCAGCAGCCACGTACCGGACAGGGTGTACACTGAAGCTTTCTTT
TRBJ2-7 NA few TRBV20-1 CSGTLGGRMYEQYF TGCAGTGGAACGCTTGGTGGGAGGATGTACGAGCAGTACTTC
TRBJ2-3 TRBD2 NA TRBV19 CASSRLAGDTDTQYF TGTGCCAGTAGTAGACTAGCGGGGGACACAGATACGCAGTATTTT
TRBJ1-3 NA many TRBV12-3/TRBV12-4 CASSKQEFSGNTIYF TGTGCCAGCAGCAAACAGGAATTCTCTGGAAACACCATATATTTT
TRBJ2-7 TRBD1 many TRBV2 CASRPRTGAYEQYF TGTGCCAGCAGGCCTCGGACAGGAGCCTACGAGCAGTACTTC
TRBJ2-5 NA NA TRBV24-1 CATSGQVGETQYF TGTGCCACCAGTGGACAGGTAGGAGAGACCCAGTACTTC
TRBJ1-6 NA many TRBV7-6 CASSLAEGSPLHF TGTGCCAGCAGCTTAGCGGAGGGTTCACCCCTCCACTTT